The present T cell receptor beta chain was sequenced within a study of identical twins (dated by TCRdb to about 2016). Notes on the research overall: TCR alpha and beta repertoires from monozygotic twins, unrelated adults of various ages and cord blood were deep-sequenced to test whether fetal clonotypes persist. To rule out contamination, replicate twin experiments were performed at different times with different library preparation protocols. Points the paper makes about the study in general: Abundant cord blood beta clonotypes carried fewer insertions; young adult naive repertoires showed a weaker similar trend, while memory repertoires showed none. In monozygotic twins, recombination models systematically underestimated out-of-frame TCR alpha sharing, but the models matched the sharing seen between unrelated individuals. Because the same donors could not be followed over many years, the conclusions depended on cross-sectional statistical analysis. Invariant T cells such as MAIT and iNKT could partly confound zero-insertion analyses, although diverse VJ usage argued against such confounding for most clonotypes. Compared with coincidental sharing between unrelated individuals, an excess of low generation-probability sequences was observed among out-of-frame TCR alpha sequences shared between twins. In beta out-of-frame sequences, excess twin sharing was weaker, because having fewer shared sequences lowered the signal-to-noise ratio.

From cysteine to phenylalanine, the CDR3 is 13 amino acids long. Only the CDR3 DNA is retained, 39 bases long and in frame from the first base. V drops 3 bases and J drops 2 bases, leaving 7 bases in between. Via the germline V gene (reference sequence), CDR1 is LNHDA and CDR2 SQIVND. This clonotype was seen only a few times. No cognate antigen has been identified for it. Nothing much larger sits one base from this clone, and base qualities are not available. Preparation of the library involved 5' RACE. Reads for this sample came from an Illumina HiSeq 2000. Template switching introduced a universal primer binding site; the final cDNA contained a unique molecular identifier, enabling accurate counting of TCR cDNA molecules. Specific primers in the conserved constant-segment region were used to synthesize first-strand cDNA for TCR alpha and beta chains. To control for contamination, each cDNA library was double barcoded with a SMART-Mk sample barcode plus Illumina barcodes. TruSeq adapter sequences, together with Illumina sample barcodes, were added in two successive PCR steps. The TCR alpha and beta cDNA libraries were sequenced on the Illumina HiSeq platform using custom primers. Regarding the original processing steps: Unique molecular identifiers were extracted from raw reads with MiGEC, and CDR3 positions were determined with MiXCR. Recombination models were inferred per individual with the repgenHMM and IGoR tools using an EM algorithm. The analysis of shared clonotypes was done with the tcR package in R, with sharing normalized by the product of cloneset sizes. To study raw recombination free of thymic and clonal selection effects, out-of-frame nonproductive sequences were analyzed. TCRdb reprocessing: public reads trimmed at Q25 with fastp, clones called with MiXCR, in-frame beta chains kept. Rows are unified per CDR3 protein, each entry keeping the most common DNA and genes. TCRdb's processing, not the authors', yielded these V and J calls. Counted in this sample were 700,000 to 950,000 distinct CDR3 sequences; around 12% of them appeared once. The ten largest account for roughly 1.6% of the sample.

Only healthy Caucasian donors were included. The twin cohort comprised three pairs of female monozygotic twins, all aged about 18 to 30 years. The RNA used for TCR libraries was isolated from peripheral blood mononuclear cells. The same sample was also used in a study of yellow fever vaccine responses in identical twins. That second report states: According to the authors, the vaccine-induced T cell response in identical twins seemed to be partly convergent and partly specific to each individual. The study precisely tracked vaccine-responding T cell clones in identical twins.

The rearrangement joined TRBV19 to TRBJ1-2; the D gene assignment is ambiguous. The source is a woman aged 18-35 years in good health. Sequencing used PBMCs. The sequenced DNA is TGTGCCAGTAGTATCAAAAACAACTATGGCTACACCTTC. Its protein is CASSIKNNYGYTF.